This TCR beta chain was recovered during a study of shared clonotypes between healthy human individuals (dated by TCRdb to the early 2020s). Turning to the overall study: Three men and a couple of women, aged 18 to 49 years, made up the cohort. For each donor, CD4 naive and CD4 memory were each run on three plates, CD8 naive on two plates, and CD8 memory on one plate. To estimate repertoire size and how much clonotype sharing occurs between individuals, the study deeply sequenced the blood TCR repertoires of roughly 5 healthy adults. To increase sequencing depth and limit assay-specific biases, TCR repertoire library preparation and sequencing were carried out by different laboratories using diverse techniques. Leukapheresis yielded between about 0.85 and 10 billion PBMCs per donor. What the research found in general, with its limitations: Because the study included only a small number of donors, the genetic and exposure-history diversity represented was limited. Sampling was restricted to blood, and TCR repertoires in tissue are likely to differ from TCR repertoires in blood. Clonotypes shared by all four sorted-subset donors showed higher generation probabilities than non-shared clonotypes. Based on pairwise subsampling, the degree of clonotype sharing among donors was expected to be affected by sequencing depth. Larger estimated clonotype richness was generally found for naive subsets than for memory subsets. Sharing across several donors was observed for 5% to 6.5% of naive CD4, 3% to 3.5% of naive CD8, about 2.3% of memory CD4, and roughly 0.4% of memory CD8 clonotypes. Rarefaction of sorted-subset datasets indicated incomplete sequencing despite the large sequencing depth.

Using the deep immunoSEQ assay, multiplex PCR amplified TCR CDR3 regions from genomic DNA. For each cell subset, the extracted genomic DNA was distributed evenly across all wells of several immunoSEQ 96-well plates, and each plate served as one replicate. Each replicate PCR for sorted subsets received around 200 ng genomic DNA, equal to tens of thousands of T cell genomes. The purified libraries were quantified using a Qubit 3.0 fluorometer, sized with a Bioanalyzer 2100, and then quantified again using the KAPA Library Quantification kit. A separate single-read 150-cycle Illumina NextSeq 550 flow cell was used to sequence each immunoSEQ 96-well plate. In the original analysis: Because the immunoSEQ output held only junctional sequences and lacked quality scores, the filtering could not match the filtering applied to full-length reads. Sequences were annotated with PyIR, a Python wrapper for IgBLAST v1.9, and V/J genes and CDR3 were assigned using IMGT germline references. Any read was removed if the V/J assignment was weak (E-value above 1e-6), the CDR3 was missing, or the read contained stop codons, out-of-frame junctions, or ambiguous translated residues. V3J clonotypes were defined by identical inferred V gene, J gene, and CDR3 amino acid sequence. Percentage overlap between repertoires was computed as shared unique clonotypes divided by the size of the smaller repertoire. RTK rarefaction, the Chao1 estimator, and Recon v2.1 estimates of unobserved clonotypes were used to assess repertoire richness. Generation probabilities for all TCRbeta clonotypes obtained by the gDNA method from a handful of donors were computed using OLGA. The clones in this table, taken by TCRdb from immuneACCESS, are in-frame only. Not every clone is retained; where verified, under half of the shortfall comes from an unresolved V gene, and the cause of the rest is unknown. For V, J and clone size, that table is used; D and trimming come from the DNA. This sample lists a few million clones; 80% to 95% were detected once. In total, the top ten clones hold about 0.41% of the sample.

This clone was seen only once. Its cognate antigen has yet to be identified. No quality values exist for individual bases; no much larger clone is one base distant. The donors were healthy, HIV-negative adults who had no recently reported acute infections or vaccinations. All donors were Caucasian adults living in Nashville, Tennessee, USA. CD4+ T cells were enriched through magnetic negative selection, after which naive cells were positively selected on CD45RA and the remaining negative fraction served as the memory subset. Blood was obtained by leukapheresis, after which PBMCs were separated by Ficoll-Histopaque density gradient centrifugation and cryopreserved in liquid nitrogen vapor phase. Analytical flow cytometry was used to check the purity and quantity of every magnetically sorted T cell population. From each sorted fraction, genomic DNA was isolated and quantified by UV absorbance on a Nanodrop 2000c.

Measured from the cysteine to the phenylalanine, the CDR3 is 15 residues long. The sequence is cut down to CDR3 DNA, 45 bases in frame from base 1. After removal of 3 bases from V and 2 bases from J, the junction retains 7 bases not matched to a gene. The germline V gene provides CDR1 SGHRS and CDR2 YFSETQ. The receptor's source is a man in his late teens or twenties in good health. Some clones in this sample may be carry-over from other donors' samples. The specimen sequenced was naive CD4+ T cells from PBMCs. In the paper's terms, the cell subset or site label means: CD45RA+ positively selected. The rearrangement combines TRBV5-1 with TRBJ2-7; TRBD1 agrees with 8 junctional bases. This receptor has the CDR3 CASSSLTGDTYEQYF. Read as DNA, the sequence is TGCGCCAGCAGCTCGCTGACAGGGGACACCTACGAGCAGTACTTC.